This T cell receptor (beta chain) derives from a study of blood T cell repertoires in COVID-19. In the study overall: The origin of the acute and convalescent COVID-19 samples was the United States, Italy and Spain. PBMCs, B-cell-depleted T cells, or T cells provided the cDNA or gDNA that made up the material.

Trimming cost V 2 bases and J 0 bases; bases outside gene matches: 4. The CDR3 runs 15 residues. CDR1 is SEHNR, CDR2 FQNEAQ, per germline (reference sequence). Original methodology: Amplified reference gene primers provided the basis for estimating nucleated cell counts. Clones were sequenced by immunoSEQ multiplex PCR, and TCRdb holds only the in-frame ones, with some missing. The V and J calls and clone size were taken over from that table, and D and trimming were inferred from the DNA. The sample holds around 30,000 clones; around nine tenths are singletons and the top ten take less than 15%. The sequenced sample consisted of peripheral blood. V gene TRBV7-9 combines with J gene TRBJ2-7; 7 bases match TRBD1. The clonotype comes from an older man with active COVID-19. The CDR3: CASSLSRTGSYEQYF. The CDR3 nucleotides are TGTGCCAGCAGCTTATCGAGGACAGGCTCCTACGAGCAGTACTTC.